These 28 T cell receptor beta chains were sequenced from one sample in a study of cytomegalovirus exposure and HLA in healthy donors. Produced via immunoSEQ multiplex PCR; TCRdb's table is partial and in-frame only. The profile shows around 150,000 clones, around 81% of them singletons. Sequencing was carried out using PBMCs. The receptors come from a man aged 25-45 years in good health and CMV-seropositive.

The V and J genes are TRBV19 and TRBJ1-6; D possibly corresponds to TRBD1 (6 bases). Germline V lookup: CDR1 LNHDA, CDR2 SQIVND (reference sequence). The CDR3 extends over 14 amino acids. Deletions cut 3 bases from V and 10 bases from J, with 13 bases between. As DNA, the CDR3 is TGTGCCAGTAGTATTGGGGGGGCCGGGTCACCCCTCCACTTT. It is translated as CASSIGGAGSPLHF.

J is TRBJ2-6 and V is TRBV7-9, with 9 bases that match TRBD2. This CDR3 has 17 amino acids. Germline V lookup: CDR1 SEHNR, CDR2 FQNEAQ (reference sequence). The ends lost 0 bases at V and 2 bases at J; junction bases unmatched: 2. The CDR3 is CASSLARGGPGANVLTF. CDR3 sequence (DNA): TGTGCCAGCAGCTTAGCGCGGGGGGGCCCTGGGGCCAACGTCCTGACTTTC. Variable domain in full (rest from reference TRBV7-9 and TRBJ2-6): DTGVSQNPRHKITKRGQNVTFRCDPISEHNRLYWYRQTLGQGPEFLTYFQNEAQLEKSRLLSDRFSAERPKGSFSTLEIQRTEQGDSAMYLCASSLARGGPGANVLTFGAGSRLTVL.

V and J are TRBV6-5 and TRBJ2-7; D remains ambiguous. V was cut by 1 base and J by 5 bases, with 6 bases left in between. The CDR3 has 12 amino acids. Germline CDR1 MNHEY, CDR2 SVGAGI. In DNA form, the CDR3 reads TGTGCCAGCAGTTACTTTTTAAACGAGCAGTACTTC. Its translation: CASSYFLNEQYF.

The rearrangement joins TRBV10-1 to TRBJ1-2, with 7 bases that match TRBD1. From germline, CDR1 is WNHNN and CDR2 SYGVQD (reference sequence). J lost 1 base, V lost 7 bases, and 15 bases had no gene match. CDR3 length equals 17 residues. CDR3 DNA sequence: TGCGCCAGCAACCTAGACAGGGCCGCATATTATAACTATGGCTACACCTTC. Protein product: CASNLDRAAYYNYGYTF.

This rearrangement joins TRBV4-3 to TRBJ1-3; 9 bases are shared with TRBD1. Looked up from germline, CDR1 is LGHNA and CDR2 is YSLEER. This CDR3 contains 14 residues. J lost 3 bases, V lost 6 bases, and 3 bases had no gene match. CDR3 nucleotide sequence: TGCGCCAGCAGACGACAGGGGGTTGGAAACACCATATATTTT. It codes for CASRRQGVGNTIYF.

The chain links TRBV19 to TRBJ1-2; no definite D call. Trimming left V 4 bases short and J 3 bases short, with 6 bases between. The CDR3 extends over 12 amino acids. Germline CDR1 reads LNHDA; CDR2 reads SQIVND (reference sequence). The DNA for the CDR3 is TGTGCCAGTAGTAAGCGGGACTATGGCTACACCTTC. This encodes CASSKRDYGYTF.

This clone was seen a single time. This chain joins TRBV18 and TRBJ1-1; tentative D call: TRBD1 (6 bases). CDR1 is KGHSH, CDR2 LQKENI, per germline. V was pared by 3 bases and J by 6 bases, with 14 bases between. CDR3 size: 14 residues. CDR3 region: CASSPTGRTAEAFF. In DNA, the CDR3 is TGTGCCAGCTCACCCACAGGGCGGACAGCTGAAGCTTTCTTT.

The chain combines TRBV29-1 with TRBJ1-4; D perhaps matches TRBD1 (6 bases). This CDR3 comprises 15 residues. Germline assignment: CDR1 SQVTM and CDR2 ANQGSEA. Trimming removed 0 bases at V and 7 bases at J, with 15 bases between. CDR3 in DNA: TGCAGCGTTGAAGAGGGTGAGGGGGATAGTGAAAAACTGTTTTTT. Translation: CSVEEGEGDSEKLFF.

V and J are TRBV19 and TRBJ2-7; TRBD2 matches at 7 bases. The ends lost 5 bases at V and 0 bases at J; junction bases unmatched: 4. CDR3 length equals 14 residues. Germline V gene data show CDR1 as LNHDA and CDR2 as SQIVND (reference sequence). CDR3 in amino acids: CASSVGGSSYEQYF. CDR3 in DNA: TGTGCCAGTAGTGTCGGCGGGAGCTCCTACGAGCAGTACTTC. The variable domain in full, with the rest retrieved from reference TRBV19 and TRBJ2-7, is DGGITQSPKYLFRKEGQNVTLSCEQNLNHDAMYWYRQDPGQGLRLIYYSQIVNDFQKGDIAEGYSVSREKKESFPLTVTSAQKNPTAFYLCASSVGGSSYEQYFGPGTRLTVT.

V gene TRBV9 combines with J gene TRBJ2-3; 9 bases align to TRBD2. Trimming removed 7 bases from V and 4 bases from J; junction bases left unmatched: 13. CDR3 length: 16 amino acids. CDR1 SGDLS and CDR2 YYNGEE come from the germline V gene. The CDR3 DNA reads as TGTGCCAGCGGCCCCGGGGCGGGGGGGCCCGCAGATACGCAGTATTTT. Protein sequence: CASGPGAGGPADTQYF.

The gene calls are TRBV14 and TRBJ1-4; D ambiguous. Trimming left V 3 bases short and J 7 bases short, with 6 bases between. The CDR3 is 12 amino acids. The germline V gene has CDR1 SGHDN and CDR2 FVKESK. The DNA for the CDR3 is TGTGCCAGCAGCCATATTCGTGAAAAACTGTTTTTT. This translates into CASSHIREKLFF.

This clone was observed a few times. The CDR3 DNA sequence: TGCGCCAGCAGCTCACGGACAGGGCCAAGGTCACCCCTCCACTTT. Its protein is CASSSRTGPRSPLHF. The chain has TRBV5-1 and TRBJ1-6, with TRBD1 identical over 8 bases. This CDR3 has 15 residues. Germline V gene data show CDR1 as SGHRS and CDR2 as YFSETQ. Trimming removed 3 bases from V and 10 bases from J; junction bases left unmatched: 9.

The chain combines TRBV9 with TRBJ1-2; 7 bases agree with TRBD1. Germline-derived CDR1 and CDR2 are SGDLS and YYNGEE. The CDR3 is 15 amino acids. V trimming: 4 bases; J trimming: 4 bases; junction bases outside the gene matches: 10. Here the CDR3 DNA reads TGTGCCAGCAGCTTAGAACCCGGGACAGCCTATGGCTACACCTTC. This translates into CASSLEPGTAYGYTF.

The V call is TRBV4-3, the J call TRBJ2-2, with TRBD2 matching over 7 bases. V lost 7 bases to trimming and J lost 3 bases; unmatched junction nucleotides: 8. This CDR3 region has 15 residues. Germline-derived CDR1 and CDR2 are LGHNA and YSLEER. This CDR3 reads CASTTGTNYTGELFF. CDR3 DNA sequence: TGCGCCAGCACCACCGGGACTAACTACACCGGGGAGCTGTTTTTT.

This clone has just a few counts. This sequence joins TRBV30 and TRBJ1-2; tentative D call: TRBD1 (6 bases). The CDR3 has 14 residues. V was clipped by 4 bases and J by 2 bases, with 14 bases between them. Germline lookup yields CDR1 GTSNPN and CDR2 SVGIG (reference sequence). As DNA, the CDR3 is TGTGCCTGGACCCGCCCTACAGGGAACTATGGCTACACCTTC. Its protein product is CAWTRPTGNYGYTF.

V gene TRBV27 combines with J gene TRBJ1-5, with a weak D call TRBD1 (6 bases). The CDR3 contains 12 residues. CDR1 is MNHEY, CDR2 SMNVEV, per germline (reference sequence). With 6 bases removed from V and 6 bases from J, the gap between germline ends came to 9 bases. CDR3 loop: CASRVGGQPQHF. The CDR3 DNA reads TGTGCCAGCAGGGTAGGGGGTCAGCCCCAGCATTTT.

As concerns this clone: One junction end disagrees with the germline gene, perhaps due to a read error. The chain carries TRBV7-7 and TRBJ2-5, with TRBD1 identical over 8 bases. CDR3 length: 13 amino acids. Germline V gives CDR1 SSHAT, CDR2 FNYEAQ (reference sequence). The CDR3 sequence: CASSQDRVETQYF. The CDR3 nucleotides are TGTGCTAGCAGCCAGGACAGGGTCGAGACCCAGTACTTC.

The chain recombines TRBV10-3 with TRBJ2-7, with 8 bases matching TRBD1. Losses at the gene ends were 5 bases for V and 1 base for J; bases not matched to a gene: 4. The CDR3 sequence is 14 residues long. Per the germline V gene, CDR1 is ENHRY and CDR2 is SYGVKD. The CDR3 nucleotides are TGTGCCATCAGTACGACAGGGGATTCCTACGAGCAGTACTTC. It encodes CAISTTGDSYEQYF.

This clone has a handful of counts. The rearrangement uses TRBV6-6 and TRBJ2-3, with D maybe TRBD1 (6 bases). This CDR3 is 14 amino acids long. Germline CDR1 and CDR2: MNHNY and SVGAGI (reference sequence). Trimming shortened V by 2 bases and J by 4 bases, and 10 bases separated the two germline ends. CDR3 coding DNA: TGTGCCAGCAGTTACGGGACACGGGCAGATACGCAGTATTTT. This codes for CASSYGTRADTQYF.

In its sample, this clone was seen a few times. The J gene is TRBJ2-2, the V gene TRBV29-1; tentative D call: TRBD1 (6 bases). V lost 8 bases and J 0 bases, leaving 13 bases between the germline ends. The germline CDR1 and CDR2 sequences are SQVTM and ANQGSEA. This CDR3 spans 14 amino acids. The CDR3 DNA sequence: TGCAGCATCAGGGGCCCGTCGAACACCGGGGAGCTGTTTTTT. Protein product: CSIRGPSNTGELFF.

Written as DNA, the CDR3 is TGTGCCAGCAGCGCCTCAGGAGGGGACAGGGAATTCGGCACAGATACGCAGTATTTT. Translated: CASSASGGDREFGTDTQYF. The V gene is TRBV9, the J gene TRBJ2-3; 9 nucleotides line up with TRBD1. This CDR3 has 19 residues. Germline V gives CDR1 SGDLS, CDR2 YYNGEE. Trimming cost V 3 bases and J 1 base; bases outside gene matches: 15.

The V gene is TRBV6-4, the J gene TRBJ2-2; 13 positions agree with TRBD2. The trim removed 3 bases at V and 3 bases at J, leaving 4 bases unmatched. The germline V gene encodes CDR1 MRHNA and CDR2 SNTAGT. The CDR3 is made up of 17 amino acids. The CDR3 DNA reads as TGTGCCAGCAGTGAAACTAGCGGGGGGGCGGACACCGGGGAGCTGTTTTTT. It codes for CASSETSGGADTGELFF.

This chain connects TRBV5-1 to TRBJ1-1; D gene ambiguous. This CDR3 is 17 amino acids long. Germline CDR1 SGHRS, CDR2 YFSETQ. V was clipped by 1 base and J by 2 bases, with 18 bases between them. For the CDR3, the DNA is TGCGCCAGCAGCTTGTTCAGCCAGGCAAACCTTAACACTGAAGCTTTCTTT. It codes for CASSLFSQANLNTEAFF.

This chain links TRBV5-4 with TRBJ1-3, with D perhaps TRBD1 (6 bases). CDR1 and CDR2 (germline): SGHNT, YYREEE (reference sequence). This CDR3 has 17 residues. V lost 4 bases, J lost 2 bases, and 19 bases lay in between. The CDR3 loop reads CASSPGRGELAGNTIYF. The CDR3 coding sequence is TGTGCCAGCAGCCCCGGGAGGGGGGAGTTAGCTGGAAACACCATATATTTT.

The rearrangement joins TRBV7-2 to TRBJ2-7; tentatively, D is TRBD1 (5 bases). Germline V gives CDR1 SGHTA, CDR2 FQGNSA. Trimming took 5 bases from V and 4 from J, leaving 15 bases between them. CDR3 size: 14 residues. In DNA, the CDR3 is TGTGCCAGCAGCCCTCGGACATTTCGTTACGAGCAGTACTTC. This codes for CASSPRTFRYEQYF.

In nucleotides, the CDR3 is TGTGCCAGCAGTGAAGGGAGGGACCCGCTAAATAGCAATCAGCCCCAGCATTTT. As protein: CASSEGRDPLNSNQPQHF. The rearrangement joins TRBV6-1 to TRBJ1-5, with D possibly matching TRBD1 (5 bases). CDR1 is MNHNS and CDR2 is SASEGT in the germline V gene. Trimming pared 1 base from V and 0 bases from J, leaving 16 bases between. The CDR3 loop spans 18 amino acids.

J is TRBJ2-7 and V is TRBV14, with D tentatively TRBD1 (5 bases). The V gene lost 3 bases and the J gene lost 3 bases, with 21 bases spanning the gap. Per germline, CDR1 SGHDN and CDR2 FVKESK. CDR3 length: 17 amino acids. The CDR3 sequence: CASSHESRQPRIYEQYF. The CDR3 DNA follows: TGTGCCAGCAGCCATGAATCCAGACAGCCTCGAATCTACGAGCAGTACTTC.

As regards this clone: One junction end does not reproduce the germline sequence, and a read error may be involved. The rearrangement links TRBV7-7 to TRBJ2-1; 11 bases fit TRBD1. CDR3 size: 14 residues. In germline, CDR1 is SSHAT, CDR2 FNYEAQ (reference sequence). CDR3 amino acids: CASSSGQGVDEQFF. As DNA, the CDR3 is TGTGCTAGCAGCTCGGGACAGGGGGTCGATGAGCAGTTCTTC.